This TCR beta chain appears in the sequencing data of a study of human T cells and chemical hapten exposure. Time point described: pre-sensitization, week 0. Treatment reported: therapeutic diphenylcyclopropenone sensitization with weekly scalp DPC. Trimming pared 4 bases from V and 6 bases from J, leaving 14 bases between. The CDR3 length is 13 residues. The germline gives CDR1 SQVTM, CDR2 ANQGSEA. TCRdb ran MiXCR on the RACE reads and lists one entry per CDR3 protein. The table shows 40,000 to 50,000 distinct CDR3 sequences, with about an eighth occurring only once. The TCR was taken from a woman aged 25 to 39 with alopecia areata. Some clones in this sample may be carry-over from other donors' samples. The rearrangement links TRBV29-1 to TRBJ2-3, with unresolved D. This specimen consisted of whole blood, obtained in connection with sensitization to the hapten diphenylcyclopropenone (DPC). This CDR3 reads CSVGLGLADTQYF. CDR3 nucleotide sequence: TGCAGCGTTGGGCTAGGGCTGGCCGATACGCAGTATTTT.